This T cell receptor (beta chain) was recovered during a study of cytomegalovirus exposure and HLA in healthy donors. Assay: immunoSEQ multiplex PCR; the TCRdb copy retains only in-frame clones and omits some. The repertoire includes approximately 72,000 clones, roughly 92% of them detected once, and 0.55% to 0.65% sits in the top ten. This CDR3 has 17 amino acids. With V trimmed by 1 base and J by 8 bases, 12 bases remained unmatched. The germline gives CDR1 SGHRS, CDR2 YFSETQ. The chain employs TRBV5-1 and TRBJ2-1; 10 positions agree with TRBD2. The clonotype comes from a young woman in good health and CMV-seronegative. Sample: PBMCs. The CDR3 here is CASSLSASGGALDEQFF. Here the CDR3 DNA reads TGCGCCAGCAGCTTGTCCGCGAGCGGGGGGGCCCTCGATGAGCAGTTCTTC.